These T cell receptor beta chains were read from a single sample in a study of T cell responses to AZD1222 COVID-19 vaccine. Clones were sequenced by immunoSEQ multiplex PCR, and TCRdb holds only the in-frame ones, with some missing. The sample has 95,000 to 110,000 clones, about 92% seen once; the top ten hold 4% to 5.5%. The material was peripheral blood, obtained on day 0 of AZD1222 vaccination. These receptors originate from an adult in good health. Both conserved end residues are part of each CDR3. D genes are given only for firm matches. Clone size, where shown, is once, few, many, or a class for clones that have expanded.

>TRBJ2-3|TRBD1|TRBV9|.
CASSIRTGESSTDTQYF
TGTGCCAGCAGCATCCGAACAGGGGAGTCTAGCACAGATACGCAGTATTTT
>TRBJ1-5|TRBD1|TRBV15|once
CATSKKTGKGISNQPQHF
TGTGCCACCAGCAAAAAGACAGGGAAGGGGATAAGCAATCAGCCCCAGCATTTT
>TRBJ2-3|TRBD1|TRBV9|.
CASSSGQGASDTQYF
TGTGCCAGCAGCTCGGGACAGGGGGCCTCAGATACGCAGTATTTT
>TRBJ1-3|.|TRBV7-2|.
CASSPNQGNTIYF
TGTGCCAGCAGCCCGAATCAGGGAAACACCATATATTTT
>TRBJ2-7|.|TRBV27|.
CASSLNPQGPYEQYF
TGTGCCAGCAGCCTCAACCCTCAGGGCCCCTACGAGCAGTACTTC
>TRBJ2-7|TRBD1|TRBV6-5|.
CASSFVQGPYEQYF
TGTGCCAGCAGTTTCGTACAGGGGCCCTACGAGCAGTACTTC
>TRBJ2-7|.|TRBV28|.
CASSWARDIPSYEQYF
TGTGCCAGCAGTTGGGCCCGGGACATTCCCTCCTACGAGCAGTACTTC
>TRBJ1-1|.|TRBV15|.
CATSITRNTEAFF
TGTGCCACCAGCATTACAAGAAACACTGAAGCTTTCTTT
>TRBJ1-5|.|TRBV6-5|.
CASSPTGYQPQHF
TGTGCCAGCAGCCCGACAGGATACCAGCCCCAGCATTTT
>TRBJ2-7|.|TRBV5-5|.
CASAGQAYEQYF
TGTGCCAGCGCCGGACAAGCCTACGAGCAGTACTTC
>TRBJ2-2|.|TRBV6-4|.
CASSDRLVTGELFF
TGTGCCAGCAGTGACAGATTAGTGACCGGGGAGCTGTTTTTT
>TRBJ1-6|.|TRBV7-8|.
CASSFEALESPLHF
TGTGCCAGCAGCTTTGAGGCTTTAGAGTCACCCCTCCACTTT
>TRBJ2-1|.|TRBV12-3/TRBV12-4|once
CASSSDPPPLQFF
TGTGCCAGCAGCTCTGACCCACCCCCGTTGCAGTTCTTC
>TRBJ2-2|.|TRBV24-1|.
CATSAGGAESGELFF
TGTGCCACCAGTGCCGGAGGGGCCGAATCAGGGGAGCTGTTTTTT
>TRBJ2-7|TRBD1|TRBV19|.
CASSTQGQPYEQYF
TGTGCCAGTAGTACCCAGGGACAGCCCTACGAGCAGTACTTC
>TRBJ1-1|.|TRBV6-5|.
CASSYTQGEAFF
TGTGCCAGCAGTTACACACAGGGTGAAGCTTTCTTT